This T cell receptor beta chain was captured by sequencing in a study of blood T cells in healthy people across ages. Findings and caveats of the study: Per million T cells, TCR beta diversity dropped roughly linearly as age increased. Compared with aged donors, long-lived donors showed fewer expanded clones, suggesting selection. It was held that diversity estimates obtained from one million T cells represented underestimates.

The use of a sample-barcoded 5' primer and a J-beta primer mix characterized a second PCR of about 6 to 11 cycles. In TCRdb, the 5' RACE reads were re-called with MiXCR into one record per CDR3 protein. The table has roughly 900,000 distinct CDR3 sequences, about 28% seen once. Each donor had about 10 milliliters of peripheral blood drawn. The CDR3 is 19 amino acids. V was shortened by 5 bases and J by 0 bases, with 20 bases between the two germline ends. Per germline, CDR1 SGHAT and CDR2 FQNNGV. In regard to this clonotype: What it binds is unknown.

This rearrangement joins TRBV11-2 to TRBJ1-6; perhaps TRBD1 as D (6 bases). Sequenced sample: blood. This sequence originates from a woman older than 75 in good health. The CDR3 region is CASSGFTGYLASYNSPLHF. Written as DNA, the CDR3 is TGTGCCAGCAGCGGGTTTACAGGGTACTTGGCCTCCTATAATTCACCCCTCCACTTT.